What follows is one T cell receptor beta chain and its context. Patients at the Seattle site were enrolled during active infection and followed longitudinally. This entry belongs to a study of blood T cell repertoires in COVID-19. Study-wide context: The United States, Italy and Spain were the sources of the acute and convalescent COVID-19 samples. T cells, B-cell-depleted T cells, or PBMCs provided the cDNA or gDNA that served as material.

As processed by the authors: Estimation of nucleated cell counts relied on the amplification of reference gene primers. Using immunoSEQ multiplex PCR, the repertoire was profiled, and TCRdb retains in-frame clones only, with some absent. That table gives V, J and clone size, and the DNA gave D and trimming. The sample has 250,000 to 300,000 clones; less than 90% are singletons. Germline CDR1 is SNHLY and CDR2 is FYNNEI. Trimming stripped 5 bases from V and 4 bases from J, with 15 bases between. This CDR3 has 15 residues. The receptor was derived from a woman aged 70 to 79 with COVID-19, enrolled during active disease. The source material was peripheral blood. The genes are TRBV2 and TRBJ1-5; D gene unclear. CDR3 sequence reads: CASSTGPTGNQPQHF. The CDR3 DNA sequence: TGTGCCAGCAGTACCGGTCCCACGGGGAATCAGCCCCAGCATTTT.